Sequencing of this T cell receptor beta chain was carried out in a study of cytomegalovirus exposure and HLA in healthy donors. Study-level background: In a previous analysis, more than 90 million unique TCR beta sequences were found from 150 million to 200 million T cells.

As for this clone: Its matching antigen is unknown.

Study conclusions and caveats: Common viral pathogens seemed, in a later analysis, to connect with several of the most significant clusters. Confirmation in vitro established that a few CMV-associated chains were specific for CMV antigens. In an earlier analysis, most TCR beta V segments were productive about 90% or about 30% of the time.

The PCR was carried out with 60 Vbeta primers and 13 Jbeta primers. Here immunoSEQ multiplex PCR was the method, and the copy in TCRdb shows in-frame clones only, minus some. The data show 180,000 or so clones, 82% seen once. What was sequenced was PBMCs. The source of this sequence is a man in his forties or fifties in good health and CMV-seronegative.

CDR3 bases: TGTGCCAGCAGTGATTCAGGGCTGACTAATGAAAAACTGTTTTTT. Its protein is CASSDSGLTNEKLFF. The V gene is TRBV25-1, the J gene TRBJ1-4, with D tentatively TRBD1 (5 bases). Germline assignment: CDR1 MGHDK and CDR2 SYGVNS. The CDR3 totals 15 residues. V gave up 3 bases and J gave up 2 bases, with 10 bases separating them.